This T cell receptor beta chain was recorded in a study of vaccination effects on CD4 cells after COVID-19. About the study: Early after vaccination, and again late, a few convalescent patients were sampled. Post-vaccine sampling occurred a median 72 days after the second dose. Regarding the study as a whole: Few convalescent patients, and no early post-infection timepoints, were available to the study. Clonal contraction was marked in infection- and vaccine-induced clones late after vaccination.

Between days 10 and 11 of culture, CD4+ T cells were separated out. According to PCR results, the person was infected with SARS-CoV-2 between March and December 2020. As their vaccination, participants received two doses of either BNT162b2 or mRNA-1273. For this clone: The antigen remains unidentified.

Generated by immunoSEQ multiplex PCR, the TCRdb table keeps only in-frame clones and is missing some. This sample has tens of thousands of clones, with over 65% found just once. This CDR3 spans 15 amino acids. The V and J ends lost 2 bases and 6 bases, in that order; junction bases with no gene match: 3. Per germline, CDR1 MNHEY and CDR2 SVGEGT. The receptor was isolated from a human donor who had a prior SARS-CoV-2 infection. The chain has TRBV6-2 or TRBV6-3 and TRBJ2-2; 10 nucleotides match TRBD1. Sequenced here: CD4+ T cells from PBMCs cultured without peptide, sampled after COVID-19 vaccination. The CDR3 coding sequence is TGTGCCAGCAGTTACGTGACAGGGGGCTCCGGGGAGCTGTTTTTT. Its translation is CASSYVTGGSGELFF.